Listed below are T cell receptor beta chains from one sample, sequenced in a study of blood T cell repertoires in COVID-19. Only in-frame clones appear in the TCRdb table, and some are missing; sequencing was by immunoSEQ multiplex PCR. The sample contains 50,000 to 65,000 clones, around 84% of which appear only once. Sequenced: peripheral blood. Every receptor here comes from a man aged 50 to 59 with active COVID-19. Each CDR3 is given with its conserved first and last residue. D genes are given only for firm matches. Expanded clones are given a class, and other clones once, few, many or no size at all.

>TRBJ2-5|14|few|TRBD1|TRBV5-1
TGCGCCAGCAGCTTGGCGCCAGGGGGAGAGACCCAGTACTTC
CASSLAPGGETQYF
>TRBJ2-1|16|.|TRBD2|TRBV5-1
TGCGCCAGCAGCTTGGACCAGACTAGCGAGTACAATGAGCAGTTCTTC
CASSLDQTSEYNEQFF
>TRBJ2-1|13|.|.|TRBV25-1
TGTGCCAGCAGTGGGCAAGGGAGCAGGGAGCAGTTCTTC
CASSGQGSREQFF
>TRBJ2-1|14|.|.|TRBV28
TGTGCCAGCTTCCAATGGGGAGATTACAATGAGCAGTTCTTC
CASFQWGDYNEQFF
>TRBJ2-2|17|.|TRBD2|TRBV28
TGTGCCAGCACCCCCTCCTTAGTAGCGGGAGGGGCCGGGGAGCTGTTTTTT
CASTPSLVAGGAGELFF
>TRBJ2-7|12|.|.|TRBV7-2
TGTGCCAGCAGTCCCCCTGCGGAGGAGCAGTACTTC
CASSPPAEEQYF
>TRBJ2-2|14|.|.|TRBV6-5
TGTGCCAGCAGCCGACGGGGGAACACCGGGGAGCTGTTTTTT
CASSRRGNTGELFF
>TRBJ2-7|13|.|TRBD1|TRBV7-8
TGTGCCAGCATGACCGGGACAGGGAACGAGCAGTACTTC
CASMTGTGNEQYF
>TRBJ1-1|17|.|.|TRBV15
TGTGCCACCAGCAGAGATCGAGGCAGGGAAATGAACACTGAAGCTTTCTTT
CATSRDRGREMNTEAFF
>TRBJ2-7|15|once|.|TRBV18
TGTGCCAGCTCACCTCGGGAGAGCGGGTCCTACGAGCAGTACTTC
CASSPRESGSYEQYF
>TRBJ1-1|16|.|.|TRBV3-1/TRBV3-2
TGTGCCAGCAGCCAAGATTTGGGCAGGTTGAACACTGAAGCTTTCTTT
CASSQDLGRLNTEAFF
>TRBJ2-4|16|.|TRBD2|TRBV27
TGTGCCAGCATCGAAACCGGGACTAGCGGGGTAAACATTCAGTACTTC
CASIETGTSGVNIQYF
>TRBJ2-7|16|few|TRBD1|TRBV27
TGTGCCAGCAGTTTAAGGTTCCGACAGGGGATCTACGAGCAGTACTTC
CASSLRFRQGIYEQYF
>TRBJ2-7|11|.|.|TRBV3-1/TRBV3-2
TGTGCCAGCAGCCAAGTTAACGAGCAGTACTTC
CASSQVNEQYF
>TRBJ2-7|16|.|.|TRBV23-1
TGCGCCAGCAGTCAATCTCAAGGCGGAAGAACCTACGAGCAGTACTTC
CASSQSQGGRTYEQYF
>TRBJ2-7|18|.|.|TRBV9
TGTGCCAGCAGCGTAGTGCTTGAACAGGTAAATTTGTTCTACGAGCAGTACTTC
CASSVVLEQVNLFYEQYF
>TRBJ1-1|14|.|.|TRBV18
TGTGCCAGCTCACCCAGGGGTGAGGACACTGAAGCTTTCTTT
CASSPRGEDTEAFF
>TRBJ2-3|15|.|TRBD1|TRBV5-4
TGTGCCAGCAGTCGGACAGGATTCAGCACAGATACGCAGTATTTT
CASSRTGFSTDTQYF
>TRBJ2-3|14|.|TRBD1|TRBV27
TGTGCCAGCAGGAGGGGGCCCCGCACAGATACGCAGTATTTT
CASRRGPRTDTQYF
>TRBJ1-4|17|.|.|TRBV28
TGTGCCAGCAGTTCCCTGGGTTCGGGAATACGTAATGAAAAACTGTTTTTT
CASSSLGSGIRNEKLFF
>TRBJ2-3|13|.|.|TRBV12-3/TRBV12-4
TGTGCCAGCCGAGCGGCTAGCACAGATACGCAGTATTTT
CASRAASTDTQYF
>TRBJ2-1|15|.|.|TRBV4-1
TGCGCCAGCAGCCGCGACCGGCGGGGCAACAATGAGCAGTTCTTC
CASSRDRRGNNEQFF
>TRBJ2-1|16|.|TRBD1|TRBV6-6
TGTGCCAGCAGTCTTGGACAGGGAACAACCTACAATGAGCAGTTCTTC
CASSLGQGTTYNEQFF
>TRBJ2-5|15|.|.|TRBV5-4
TGTGCCAGCAGCTTGGCTCAGGCTGACCAAGAGACCCAGTACTTC
CASSLAQADQETQYF
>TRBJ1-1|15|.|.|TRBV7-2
TGTGCCAGCAGCCCATCAGGGATGGGGTCTGCTGAAGCTTTCTTT
CASSPSGMGSAEAFF
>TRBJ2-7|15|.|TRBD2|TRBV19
TGTGCCAGTAGTATAGGAACTAGCGGGACGTACGAGCAGTACTTC
CASSIGTSGTYEQYF
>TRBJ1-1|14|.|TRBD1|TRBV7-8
TGTGCCAGCAGCAAACGTGGACAGGGAAAAAGGGCTTTCTTT
CASSKRGQGKRAFF
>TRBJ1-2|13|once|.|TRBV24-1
TGTGCCACCAGTGAGGCGGGGGCGAATGGCTACACCTTC
CATSEAGANGYTF
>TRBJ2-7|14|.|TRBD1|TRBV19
TGTGCCAGTAGTCCCGACAGGGGGCTTGGCGAGCAGTACTTC
CASSPDRGLGEQYF
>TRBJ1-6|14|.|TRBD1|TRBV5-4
TGTGCCAGCAGTCAAAACAGGGGGAGGGCACCCCTCCACTTT
CASSQNRGRAPLHF
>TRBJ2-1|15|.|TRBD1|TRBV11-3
TGTGCCAGCAGCCCCGGACAGGGGGGCTACAATGAGCAGTTCTTC
CASSPGQGGYNEQFF